The 23 T cell receptor beta chains reported below all come from one sample, sequenced in a study of early T cells in non-severe SARS-CoV-2 infection. TCRdb re-analysed the 5' RACE reads in MiXCR, keeping a single row per CDR3 protein. This sample carries about 110,000 distinct CDR3 sequences, roughly 12% of them seen once, and the ten largest clones take around 2.9%. The sequencing sample was made of whole blood. These receptors were collected from an adult who was a healthcare worker with PCR-confirmed SARS-CoV-2 infection or an uninfected control (not recorded which).

Comments on this clonotype: One base away lies a much larger clone, so this may be a sequencing read error. The V gene is TRBV19, the J gene TRBJ1-2, with D unresolved. The CDR3 sequence is 10 residues long. Trimming cost V 7 bases and J 10 bases, with 10 bases left between them. Germline V lookup: CDR1 LNHDA, CDR2 SQIVND (reference sequence). The CDR3 loop reads CASKRRTYTF. The CDR3, as DNA: TGTGCCAGTAAACGCAGGACCTACACCTTC.

This clonotype occurred a few times. J is TRBJ2-5 and V is TRBV5-4; 8 nucleotides agree with TRBD2. J was trimmed by 1 base and V by 2 bases; bases with no gene match: 10. From germline, CDR1 is SGHNT and CDR2 YYREEE (reference sequence). The CDR3 sequence is 17 residues long. The CDR3 nucleotides are TGTGCCAGCAGCTTAGGTTTTGGCGGGGGGATCCAAGAGACCCAGTACTTC. This codes for CASSLGFGGGIQETQYF. The full variable domain, rest sourced from reference TRBV5-4 and TRBJ2-5, is ETGVTQSPTHLIKTRGQQVTLRCSSQSGHNTVSWYQQALGQGPQFIFQYYREEENGRGNFPPRFSGLQFPNYSSELNVNALELDDSALYLCASSLGFGGGIQETQYFGPGTRLLVL.

This chain connects TRBV10-3 to TRBJ1-5, with D perhaps matching TRBD1 (6 bases). Germline lookup yields CDR1 ENHRY and CDR2 SYGVKD. The length of the CDR3 is 14 residues. Trimming took off 0 bases at V and 4 bases at J, with 7 bases between the two ends. The CDR3 loop is CAISESTGNQPQHF. The DNA for the CDR3 is TGTGCCATCAGTGAGTCGACAGGTAATCAGCCCCAGCATTTT.

This clonotype appeared a few times. Here the CDR3 reads CSVVLGADTQYF. CDR3 bases: TGCAGCGTTGTCCTAGGGGCAGATACGCAGTATTTT. The rearrangement uses TRBV29-1 and TRBJ2-3; TRBD1 might be the D (5 bases). The length of the CDR3 is 12 residues. Germline V gene lookup returns CDR1 SQVTM and CDR2 ANQGSEA. Trimming cost V 4 bases and J 4 bases, with 9 bases left between them.

This clonotype was counted between two and nine times. The chain couples TRBV7-9 to TRBJ1-4; D gene ambiguous. This CDR3 comprises 14 residues. The ends were cut back, 5 bases at V and 5 bases at J, with 12 bases in the middle. Germline CDR1 SEHNR, CDR2 FQNEAQ (reference sequence). Here the CDR3 DNA reads TGTGCCAGCAGCCTACGTACAGAGAATGAAAAACTGTTTTTT. It specifies CASSLRTENEKLFF.

The V and J genes are TRBV7-9 and TRBJ1-2; D may be TRBD1 (5 bases). The CDR3 is 15 amino acids. Between the trimmed V and J ends, which lost 2 bases and 0 bases, there was a span of 10 bases. The germline V gene has CDR1 SEHNR and CDR2 FQNEAQ (reference sequence). The CDR3 DNA sequence: TGTGCCAGCAGCTTAACCAGGGAAGCTAACTATGGCTACACCTTC. Residues: CASSLTREANYGYTF. Full variable domain (remainder filled in from reference TRBV7-9 and TRBJ1-2): DTGVSQNPRHKITKRGQNVTFRCDPISEHNRLYWYRQTLGQGPEFLTYFQNEAQLEKSRLLSDRFSAERPKGSFSTLEIQRTEQGDSAMYLCASSLTREANYGYTFGSGTRLTVV.

This clonotype was picked up many times. This rearrangement joins TRBV5-6 to TRBJ1-1, with a possible D match to TRBD1 (5 bases). CDR3 length equals 14 residues. Germline CDR1 and CDR2: SGHDT and YYEEEE. V lost 4 bases, J lost 4 bases, and 14 bases lay in between. The CDR3 DNA is TGTGCCAGCAGCGGGACGGGCCCAGCCACTGAAGCTTTCTTT. Its protein is CASSGTGPATEAFF.

This clonotype was seen a few times. The CDR3 reads CSANLLGGGVDEQFF. In DNA, the CDR3 is TGCAGTGCCAACCTCCTTGGGGGAGGAGTCGATGAGCAGTTCTTC. The chain carries TRBV20-1 and TRBJ2-1, with D possibly matching TRBD2 (6 bases). This CDR3 is 15 amino acids long. The ends were cut back, 6 bases at V and 8 bases at J, with 23 bases in the middle. Germline lookup yields CDR1 DFQATT and CDR2 SNEGSKA (reference sequence).

This clonotype was counted ten times or more. The chain joins TRBV20-1 to TRBJ1-1; D remains unclear. Trimming removed 3 bases from V and 1 base from J, with 6 bases in between. The CDR3 contains 12 residues. CDR1 DFQATT and CDR2 SNEGSKA come from the germline V gene (reference sequence). The CDR3 DNA is TGCAGTGCTAGGTCGGGGAACACTGAAGCTTTCTTT. As protein: CSARSGNTEAFF.

A few counts support this clonotype. The chain links TRBV2 to TRBJ1-4; D is undetermined. V shed 3 bases and J shed 4 bases, with 6 bases lying between them. Germline V lookup: CDR1 SNHLY, CDR2 FYNNEI. This CDR3 is 13 amino acids long. Written as DNA, the CDR3 is TGTGCCAGCAGTGACGGTTATAATGAAAAACTGTTTTTT. Protein product: CASSDGYNEKLFF.

This clonotype was detected a few times. The rearrangement joins TRBV29-1 to TRBJ2-3; either TRBD1 or TRBD2 may supply D (5 bases each). V shed 7 bases and J shed 2 bases, with 16 bases lying between them. Per the germline V gene, CDR1 is SQVTM and CDR2 is ANQGSEA. The CDR3 totals 14 residues. CDR3 sequence: CSAREGSSTDTQYF. CDR3 DNA: TGCAGCGCGAGAGAGGGGTCTTCCACAGATACGCAGTATTTT.

This clonotype was observed at least ten times. V gene TRBV11-3 combines with J gene TRBJ1-2; 8 positions match TRBD1. Germline CDR1 is SGHNT and CDR2 is YENEEA. The V segment lost 0 bases and the J segment 4 bases; nucleotides outside the gene matches: 10. CDR3 length: 17 amino acids. The CDR3: CASSLDPQGASVYGYTF. The DNA of the CDR3 is TGTGCCAGCAGCTTAGATCCTCAGGGGGCATCGGTCTATGGCTACACCTTC.

This chain links TRBV7-6 with TRBJ2-7; no clear D gene. The CDR3 contains 12 residues. V lost 3 bases to trimming and J lost 3 bases, with 6 bases between them. Germline V gene data show CDR1 as SGHVS and CDR2 as FNYEAQ. The CDR3 here is CASSFNLYEQYF. In DNA form, the CDR3 reads TGTGCCAGCAGCTTCAACCTCTACGAGCAGTACTTC.

This clonotype was picked up a small number of times. This chain uses TRBV7-2 with TRBJ2-6; D is undetermined. Trimming cost V 5 bases and J 0 bases, with 14 bases left between them. Germline V gene lookup returns CDR1 SGHTA and CDR2 FQGNSA. This CDR3 has 17 amino acids. The CDR3 DNA reads as TGTGCCAGCAGCCCTCGACACGGCAACTCTGGGGCCAACGTCCTGACTTTC. This encodes CASSPRHGNSGANVLTF.

The CDR3 nucleotides read TGTGCCAGCAGCCTTCCATGGGGAAGCTCCTACGAGCAGTACTTC. Residues: CASSLPWGSSYEQYF. The chain has TRBV5-6 and TRBJ2-7; D uncertain. This CDR3 has 15 residues. Germline V gene data show CDR1 as SGHDT and CDR2 as YYEEEE. Trimming took off 4 bases at V and 0 bases at J, with 14 bases between the two ends. Full variable domain (rest looked up from reference TRBV5-6 and TRBJ2-7): DAGVTQSPTHLIKTRGQQVTLRCSPKSGHDTVSWYQQALGQGPQFIFQYYEEEERQRGNFPDRFSGHQFPNYSSELNVNALLLGDSALYLCASSLPWGSSYEQYFGPGTRLTVT.

The V gene is TRBV6-5, the J gene TRBJ1-2, with D perhaps matching TRBD1 (5 bases). This CDR3 is built from 15 residues. Germline CDR1 MNHEY, CDR2 SVGAGI. V was clipped by 0 bases and J by 3 bases, with 11 bases between them. The CDR3 loop reads CASSYSRDGYYGYTF. The DNA of the CDR3 is TGTGCCAGCAGTTACTCGCGGGACGGATACTATGGCTACACCTTC.

This clonotype was counted at least ten times. The chain couples TRBV18 to TRBJ2-6; no reliable D call. The germline V gene has CDR1 KGHSH and CDR2 LQKENI. V was shortened by 3 bases and J by 0 bases, with 18 bases between the two germline ends. This CDR3 has 19 residues. The CDR3 sequence is CASSPWAGSLISGANVLTF. The CDR3 nucleotides are TGTGCCAGCTCACCTTGGGCAGGCAGCCTTATCTCTGGGGCCAACGTCCTGACTTTC.

For the CDR3, the DNA is TGTGCCAGCAGCCACAACACCGGGGAGCTGTTTTTT. This sequence encodes CASSHNTGELFF. This rearrangement joins TRBV3-1 to TRBJ2-2; D remains ambiguous. The germline V gene has CDR1 LGHDT and CDR2 YNNKEL (reference sequence). Trimming took off 3 bases at V and 2 bases at J, with 1 base between the two ends. CDR3 length equals 12 residues.

This clonotype was observed at least ten times. The CDR3 reads CASSEYIPGARSEQYF. CDR3 coding DNA: TGTGCCAGCAGTGAATATATTCCGGGGGCGCGTTCCGAGCAGTACTTC. V gene TRBV25-1 combines with J gene TRBJ2-7, with D perhaps assigned TRBD1 or TRBD2 (6 bases each). CDR3 length equals 16 residues. V lost 0 bases and J 6 bases, leaving 18 bases between the germline ends. Per the germline V gene, CDR1 is MGHDK and CDR2 is SYGVNS.

This clonotype was seen many times. The V gene is TRBV28, the J gene TRBJ2-1; TRBD1 aligns across 7 bases. V trimming: 2 bases; J trimming: 2 bases; junction bases outside the gene matches: 9. Germline CDR1 and CDR2: MDHEN and SYDVKM. The CDR3 is made up of 17 amino acids. The CDR3 loop reads CASSLLGQEWTYNEQFF. The CDR3 bases are TGTGCCAGCAGTTTACTCGGACAGGAGTGGACCTACAATGAGCAGTTCTTC.

This clonotype was seen at least ten times. The chain joins TRBV7-6 to TRBJ2-2; perhaps TRBD1 as D (6 bases). Per the germline V gene, CDR1 is SGHVS and CDR2 is FNYEAQ. The CDR3 length is 17 residues. V was clipped by 5 bases and J by 3 bases, with 19 bases between them. The CDR3 sequence: CASSPVPSAGDTGELFF. CDR3 DNA: TGTGCCAGCAGCCCCGTCCCCTCCGCAGGGGACACCGGGGAGCTGTTTTTT.

This clonotype came up many times. The chain couples TRBV11-2 to TRBJ2-7, with D perhaps matching TRBD2 (5 bases). This CDR3 has 13 residues. Trimming removed 7 bases from V and 1 base from J, with 11 bases in between. CDR1 is SGHAT and CDR2 is FQNNGV in the germline V gene. CDR3 bases: TGTGCCAGCACCCGCGGGCCTTCCTACGAGCAGTACTTC. Encoded protein: CASTRGPSYEQYF.

The chain links TRBV6-1 to TRBJ1-3, with no clear D. Trimming removed 0 bases at V and 0 bases at J, with 12 bases between. This CDR3 has 17 residues. Germline V gene data show CDR1 as MNHNS and CDR2 as SASEGT. The CDR3, as DNA: TGTGCCAGCAGTGAAGCTGGCTTCCCGAGCTCTGGAAACACCATATATTTT. It yields the protein CASSEAGFPSSGNTIYF.